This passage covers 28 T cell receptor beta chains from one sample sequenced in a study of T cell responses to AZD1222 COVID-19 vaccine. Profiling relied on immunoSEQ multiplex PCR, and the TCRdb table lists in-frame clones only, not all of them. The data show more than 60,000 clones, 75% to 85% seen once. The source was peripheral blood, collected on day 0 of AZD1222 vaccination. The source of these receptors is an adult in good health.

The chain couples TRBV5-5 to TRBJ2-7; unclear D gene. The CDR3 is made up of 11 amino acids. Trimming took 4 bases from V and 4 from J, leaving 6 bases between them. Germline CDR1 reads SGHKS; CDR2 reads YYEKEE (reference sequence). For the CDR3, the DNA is TGTGCCAGCAGCAACAATTACGAGCAGTACGTC. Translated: CASSNNYEQYV.

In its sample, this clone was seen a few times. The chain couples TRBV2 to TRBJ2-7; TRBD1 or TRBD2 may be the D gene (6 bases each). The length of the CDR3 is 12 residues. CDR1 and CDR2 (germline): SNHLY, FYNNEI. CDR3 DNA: TGTACCGGGGGCAAGGGCCCCTACGAGCAGTACTTC. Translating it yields CTGGKGPYEQYF.

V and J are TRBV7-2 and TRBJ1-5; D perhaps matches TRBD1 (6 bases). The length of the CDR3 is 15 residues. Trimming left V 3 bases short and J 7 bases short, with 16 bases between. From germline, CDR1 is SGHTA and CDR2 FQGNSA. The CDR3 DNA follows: TGTGCCAGCAGCTTGGGGATGGCAGGGGCCCAGCCCCAGCATTTT. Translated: CASSLGMAGAQPQHF.

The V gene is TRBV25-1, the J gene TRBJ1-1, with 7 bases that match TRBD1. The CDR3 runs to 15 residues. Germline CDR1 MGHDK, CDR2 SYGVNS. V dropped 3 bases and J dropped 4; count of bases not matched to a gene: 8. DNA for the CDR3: TGTGCCAGCAGTGACCGAGGGGGCAAATTCACTGAAGCTTTCTTT. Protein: CASSDRGGKFTEAFF.

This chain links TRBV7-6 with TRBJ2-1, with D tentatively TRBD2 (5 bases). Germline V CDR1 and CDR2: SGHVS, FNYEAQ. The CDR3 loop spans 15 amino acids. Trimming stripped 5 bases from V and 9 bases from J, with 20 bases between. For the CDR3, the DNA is TGTGCCAGCAGCCCAGTGGCGGGTCGGTTGGGTGAGCAGTTCTTC. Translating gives CASSPVAGRLGEQFF.

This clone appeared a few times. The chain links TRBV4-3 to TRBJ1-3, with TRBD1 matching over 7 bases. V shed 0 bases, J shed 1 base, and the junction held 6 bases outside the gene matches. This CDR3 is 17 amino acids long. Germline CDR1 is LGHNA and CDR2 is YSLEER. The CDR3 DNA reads TGCGCCAGCAGCCAAGACAGGACAGGAGATTCTGGAAACACCATATATTTT. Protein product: CASSQDRTGDSGNTIYF.

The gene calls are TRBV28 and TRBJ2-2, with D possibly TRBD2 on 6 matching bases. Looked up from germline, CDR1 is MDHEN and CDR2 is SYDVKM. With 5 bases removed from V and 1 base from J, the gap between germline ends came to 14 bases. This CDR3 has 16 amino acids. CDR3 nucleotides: TGTGCCAGCAGTCCCCCCCGGGGGATGAACACCGGGGAGCTGTTTTTT. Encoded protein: CASSPPRGMNTGELFF.

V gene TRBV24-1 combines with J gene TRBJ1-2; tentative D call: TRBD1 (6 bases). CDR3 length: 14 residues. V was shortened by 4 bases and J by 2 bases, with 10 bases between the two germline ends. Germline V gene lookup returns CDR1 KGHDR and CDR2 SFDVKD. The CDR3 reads CATSDTTGNYGYTF. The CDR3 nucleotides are TGTGCCACCAGTGACACCACAGGGAACTATGGCTACACCTTC.

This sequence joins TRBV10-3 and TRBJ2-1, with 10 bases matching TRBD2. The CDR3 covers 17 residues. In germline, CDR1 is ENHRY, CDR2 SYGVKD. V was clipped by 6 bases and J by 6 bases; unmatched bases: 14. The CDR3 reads CAISRNAAGGGSNEQFF. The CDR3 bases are TGTGCCATCAGCCGTAATGCAGCGGGAGGGGGGTCCAATGAGCAGTTCTTC.

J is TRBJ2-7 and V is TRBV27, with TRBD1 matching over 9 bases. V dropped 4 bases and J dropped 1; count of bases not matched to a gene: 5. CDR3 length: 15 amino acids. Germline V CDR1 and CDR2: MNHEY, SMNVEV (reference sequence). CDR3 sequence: CASSSPGQGSYEQYF. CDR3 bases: TGTGCCAGCAGTTCTCCGGGACAGGGATCCTACGAGCAGTACTTC.

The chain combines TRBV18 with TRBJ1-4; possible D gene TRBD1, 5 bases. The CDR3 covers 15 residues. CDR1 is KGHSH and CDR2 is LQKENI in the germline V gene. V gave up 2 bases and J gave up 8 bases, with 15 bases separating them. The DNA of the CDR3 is TGTGCCAGCTCACCATTGACAGCCGCGGGAGAAAAACTGTTTTTT. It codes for CASSPLTAAGEKLFF.

The CDR3 spells CASSTRPTSGANNEQFF. The CDR3 bases are TGTGCCAGTAGTACCAGACCAACTAGCGGGGCCAACAATGAGCAGTTCTTC. This sequence joins TRBV19 and TRBJ2-1; 10 bases are shared with TRBD2. Trimming cost V 4 bases and J 5 bases; bases outside gene matches: 11. The germline V gene encodes CDR1 LNHDA and CDR2 SQIVND (reference sequence). This CDR3 spans 17 amino acids.

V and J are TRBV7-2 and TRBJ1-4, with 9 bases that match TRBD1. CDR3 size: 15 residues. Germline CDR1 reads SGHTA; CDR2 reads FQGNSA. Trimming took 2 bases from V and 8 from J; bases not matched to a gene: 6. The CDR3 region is CASSLSGQGGEKLFF. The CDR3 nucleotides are TGTGCCAGCAGCTTATCGGGACAGGGCGGAGAAAAACTGTTTTTT.

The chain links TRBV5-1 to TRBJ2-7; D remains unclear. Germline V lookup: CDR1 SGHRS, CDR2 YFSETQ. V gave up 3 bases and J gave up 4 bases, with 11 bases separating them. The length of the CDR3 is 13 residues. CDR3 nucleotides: TGCGCCAGCAGCTCTACAGTAGGGTACGAGCAGTACTTC. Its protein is CASSSTVGYEQYF.

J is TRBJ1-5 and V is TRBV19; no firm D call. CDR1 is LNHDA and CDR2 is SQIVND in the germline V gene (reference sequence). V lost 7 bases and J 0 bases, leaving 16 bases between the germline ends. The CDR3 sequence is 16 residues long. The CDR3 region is CASTFEVAPSNQPQHF. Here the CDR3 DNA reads TGTGCCAGTACTTTCGAGGTAGCCCCTAGCAATCAGCCCCAGCATTTT.

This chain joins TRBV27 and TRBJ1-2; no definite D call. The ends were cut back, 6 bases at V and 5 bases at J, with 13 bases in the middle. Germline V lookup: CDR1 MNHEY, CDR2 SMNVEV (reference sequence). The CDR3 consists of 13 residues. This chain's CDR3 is CASSTARGYGYTF. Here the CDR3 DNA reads TGTGCCAGCAGCACGGCCCGTGGGTATGGCTACACCTTC.

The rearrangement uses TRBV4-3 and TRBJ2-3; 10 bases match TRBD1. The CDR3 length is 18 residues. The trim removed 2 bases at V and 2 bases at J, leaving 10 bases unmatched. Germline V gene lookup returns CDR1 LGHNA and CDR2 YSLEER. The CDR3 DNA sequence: TGCGCCAGCAGCCAATCTTTAGGGGGACAGGGGATCACAGATACGCAGTATTTT. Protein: CASSQSLGGQGITDTQYF.

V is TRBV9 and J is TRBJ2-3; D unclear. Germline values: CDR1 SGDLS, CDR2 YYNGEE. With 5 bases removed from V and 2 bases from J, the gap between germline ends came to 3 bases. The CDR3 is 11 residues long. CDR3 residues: CASRLTDTQYF. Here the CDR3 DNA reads TGTGCCAGCAGGCTCACAGATACGCAGTATTTT.

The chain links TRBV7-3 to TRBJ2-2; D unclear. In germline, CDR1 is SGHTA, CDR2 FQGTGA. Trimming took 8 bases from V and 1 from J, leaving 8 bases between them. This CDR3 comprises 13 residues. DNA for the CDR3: TGTGCCAGCGGCCAAGGGAACACCGGGGAGCTGTTTTTT. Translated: CASGQGNTGELFF.

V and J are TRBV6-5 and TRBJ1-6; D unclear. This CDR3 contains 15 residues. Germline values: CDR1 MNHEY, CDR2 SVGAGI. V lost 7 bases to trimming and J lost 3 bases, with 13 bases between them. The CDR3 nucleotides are TGTGCCAGCATCACCTACAGCTTCTATAATTCACCCCTCCACTTT. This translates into CASITYSFYNSPLHF.

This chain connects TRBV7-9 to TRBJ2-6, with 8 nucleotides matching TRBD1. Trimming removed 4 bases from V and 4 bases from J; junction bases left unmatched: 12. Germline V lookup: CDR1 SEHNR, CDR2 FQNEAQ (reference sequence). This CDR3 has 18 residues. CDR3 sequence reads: CASSSRPGTGSGANVLTF. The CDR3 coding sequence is TGTGCCAGCAGCTCACGTCCCGGGACAGGATCCGGGGCCAACGTCCTGACTTTC.

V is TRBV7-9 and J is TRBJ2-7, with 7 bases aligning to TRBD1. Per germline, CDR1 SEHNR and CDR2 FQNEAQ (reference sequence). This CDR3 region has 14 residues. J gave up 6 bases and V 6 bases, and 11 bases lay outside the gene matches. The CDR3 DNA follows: TGTGCCAGCAGTTCGCCTCGACAGGGTGGCGAGCAGTACTTC. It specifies CASSSPRQGGEQYF.

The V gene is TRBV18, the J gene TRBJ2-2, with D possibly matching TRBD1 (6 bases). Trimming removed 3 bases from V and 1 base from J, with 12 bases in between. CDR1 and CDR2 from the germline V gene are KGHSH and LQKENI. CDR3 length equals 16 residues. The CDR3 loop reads CASSPWTELNTGELFF. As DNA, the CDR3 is TGTGCCAGCTCACCGTGGACAGAGCTGAACACCGGGGAGCTGTTTTTT.

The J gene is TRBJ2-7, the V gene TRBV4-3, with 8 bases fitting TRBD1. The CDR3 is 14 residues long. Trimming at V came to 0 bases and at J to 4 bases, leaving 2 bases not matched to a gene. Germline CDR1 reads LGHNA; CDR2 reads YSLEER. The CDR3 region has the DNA TGCGCCAGCAGCCAAGAGGACAGGGTTTACGAGCAGTACTTC. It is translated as CASSQEDRVYEQYF.

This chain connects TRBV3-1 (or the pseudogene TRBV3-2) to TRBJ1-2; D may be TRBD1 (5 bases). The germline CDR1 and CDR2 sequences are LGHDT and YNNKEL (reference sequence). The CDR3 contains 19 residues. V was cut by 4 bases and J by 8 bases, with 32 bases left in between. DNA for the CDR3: TGTGCCAGCAGCCGATGGGGTGGGGGTCGCAAAGCCCTACGCTCCGGCTACACCTTC. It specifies CASSRWGGGRKALRSGYTF.

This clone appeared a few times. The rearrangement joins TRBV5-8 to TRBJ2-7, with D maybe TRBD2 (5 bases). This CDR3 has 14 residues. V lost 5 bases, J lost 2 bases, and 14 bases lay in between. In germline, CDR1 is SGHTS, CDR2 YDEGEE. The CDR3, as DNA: TGTGCCAGCAGGTCCCTTAGCGTGACCTACGAGCAGTACGTC. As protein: CASRSLSVTYEQYV.

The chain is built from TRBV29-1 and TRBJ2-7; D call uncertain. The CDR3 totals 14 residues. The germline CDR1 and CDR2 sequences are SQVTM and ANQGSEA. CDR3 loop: CSAAVPAVTYEQYF. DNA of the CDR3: TGCAGTGCCGCGGTCCCGGCGGTTACCTACGAGCAGTACTTC.

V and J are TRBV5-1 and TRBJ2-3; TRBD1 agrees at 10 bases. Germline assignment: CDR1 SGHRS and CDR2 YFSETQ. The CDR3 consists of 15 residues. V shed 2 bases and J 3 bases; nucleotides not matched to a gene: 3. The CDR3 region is CASSFGQGGTDTQYF. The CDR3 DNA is TGCGCCAGCAGCTTCGGACAGGGGGGAACAGATACGCAGTATTTT.